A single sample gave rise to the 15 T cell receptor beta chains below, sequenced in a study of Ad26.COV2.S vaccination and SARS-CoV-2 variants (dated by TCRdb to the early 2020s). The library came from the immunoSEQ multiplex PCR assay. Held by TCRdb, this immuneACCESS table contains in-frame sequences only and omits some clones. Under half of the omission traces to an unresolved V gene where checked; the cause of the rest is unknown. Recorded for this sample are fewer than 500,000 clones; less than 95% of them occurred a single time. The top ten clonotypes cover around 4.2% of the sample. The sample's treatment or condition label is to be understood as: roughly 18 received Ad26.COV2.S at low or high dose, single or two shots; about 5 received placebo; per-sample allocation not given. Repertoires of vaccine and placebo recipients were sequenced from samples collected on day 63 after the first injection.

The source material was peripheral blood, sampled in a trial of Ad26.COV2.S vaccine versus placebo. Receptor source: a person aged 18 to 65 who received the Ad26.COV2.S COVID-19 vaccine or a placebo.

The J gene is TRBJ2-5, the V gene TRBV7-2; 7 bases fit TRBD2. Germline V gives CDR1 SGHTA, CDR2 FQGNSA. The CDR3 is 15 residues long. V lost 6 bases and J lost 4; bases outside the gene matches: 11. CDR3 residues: CASSPRASGTETQYF. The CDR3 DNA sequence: TGTGCCAGCAGTCCCCGAGCCAGCGGGACAGAGACCCAGTACTTC.

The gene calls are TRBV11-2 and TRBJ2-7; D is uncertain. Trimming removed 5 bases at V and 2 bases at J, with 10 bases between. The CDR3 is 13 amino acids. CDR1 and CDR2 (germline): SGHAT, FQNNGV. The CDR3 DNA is TGTGCCAGCAGCCCGATTCGGACCTACGAGCAGTACTTC. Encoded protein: CASSPIRTYEQYF.

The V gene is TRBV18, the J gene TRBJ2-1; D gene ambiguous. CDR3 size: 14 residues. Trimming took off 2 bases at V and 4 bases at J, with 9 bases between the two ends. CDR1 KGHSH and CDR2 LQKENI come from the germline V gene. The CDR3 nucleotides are TGTGCCAGCTCACCAGCGGTACTATACAATGAGCAGTTCTTC. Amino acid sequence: CASSPAVLYNEQFF.

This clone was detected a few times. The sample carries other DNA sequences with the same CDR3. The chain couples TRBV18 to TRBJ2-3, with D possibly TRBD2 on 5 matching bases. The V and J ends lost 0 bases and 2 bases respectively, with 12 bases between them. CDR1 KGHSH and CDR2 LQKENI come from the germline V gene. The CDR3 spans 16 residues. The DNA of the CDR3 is TGTGCCAGCTCACCACCTGGCCGCGGGTCCACAGATACGCAGTATTTT. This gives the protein CASSPPGRGSTDTQYF.

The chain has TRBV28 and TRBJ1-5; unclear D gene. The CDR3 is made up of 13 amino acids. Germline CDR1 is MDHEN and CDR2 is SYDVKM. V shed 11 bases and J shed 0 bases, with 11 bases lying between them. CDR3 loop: CAADTVSNQPQHF. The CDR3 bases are TGTGCCGCCGATACGGTTAGCAATCAGCCCCAGCATTTT.

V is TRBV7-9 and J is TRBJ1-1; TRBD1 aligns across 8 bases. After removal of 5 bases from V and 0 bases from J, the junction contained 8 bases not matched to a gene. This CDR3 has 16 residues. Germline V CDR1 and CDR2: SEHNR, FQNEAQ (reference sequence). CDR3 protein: CASSQRTGRMNTEAFF. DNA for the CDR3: TGTGCCAGCAGCCAACGGACAGGGCGAATGAACACTGAAGCTTTCTTT.

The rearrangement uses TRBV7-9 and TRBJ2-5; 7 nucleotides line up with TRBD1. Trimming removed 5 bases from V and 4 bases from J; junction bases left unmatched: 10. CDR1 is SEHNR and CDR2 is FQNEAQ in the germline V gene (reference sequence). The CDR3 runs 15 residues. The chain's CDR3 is CASSRDDRVRETQYF. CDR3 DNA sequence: TGTGCCAGCAGCCGCGACGACAGGGTTCGAGAGACCCAGTACTTC.

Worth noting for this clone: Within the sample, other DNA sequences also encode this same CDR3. The DNA for the CDR3 is TGTGCCAGCAGCCTAAGACTAGCGGGAAACAATGAGCAGTTCTTC. Translated, it gives CASSLRLAGNNEQFF. The chain combines TRBV7-3 with TRBJ2-1; the match to TRBD2 covers 11 bases. The CDR3 spans 15 residues. With V trimmed by 5 bases and J by 5 bases, 5 bases remained unmatched. CDR1 and CDR2 (germline): SGHTA, FQGTGA. The full variable domain, its missing parts supplied by reference TRBV7-3 and TRBJ2-1, is GAGVSQTPSNKVTEKGKYVELRCDPISGHTALYWYRQSLGQGPEFLIYFQGTGAADDSGLPNDRFFAVRPEGSVSTLKIQRTERGDSAVYLCASSLRLAGNNEQFFGPGTRLTVL.

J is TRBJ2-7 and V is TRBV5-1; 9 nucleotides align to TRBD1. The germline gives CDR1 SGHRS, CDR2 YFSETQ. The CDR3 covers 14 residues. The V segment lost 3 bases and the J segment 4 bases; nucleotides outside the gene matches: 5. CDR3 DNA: TGCGCCAGCAGCTACTCCGGGACAGGGTACGAGCAGTACTTC. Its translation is CASSYSGTGYEQYF.

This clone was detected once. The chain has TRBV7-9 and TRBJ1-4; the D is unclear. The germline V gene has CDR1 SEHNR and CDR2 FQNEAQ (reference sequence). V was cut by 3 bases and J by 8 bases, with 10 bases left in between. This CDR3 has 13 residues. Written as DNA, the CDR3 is TGTGCCAGCAGCTTGGGGAACTCCGAAAAACTGTTTTTT. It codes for CASSLGNSEKLFF.

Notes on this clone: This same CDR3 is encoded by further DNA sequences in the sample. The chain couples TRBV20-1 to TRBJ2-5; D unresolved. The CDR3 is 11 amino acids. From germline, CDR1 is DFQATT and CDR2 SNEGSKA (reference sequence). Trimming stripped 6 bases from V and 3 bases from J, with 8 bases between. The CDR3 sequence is CSASPKETQYF. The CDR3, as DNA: TGCAGTGCATCTCCGAAAGAGACCCAGTACTTC.

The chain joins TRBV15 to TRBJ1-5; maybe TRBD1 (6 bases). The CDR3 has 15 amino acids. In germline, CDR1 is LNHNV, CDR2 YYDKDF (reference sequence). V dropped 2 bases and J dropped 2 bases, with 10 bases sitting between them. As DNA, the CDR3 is TGTGCCACCAGCAGAAAACAGGGAGGCAATCAGCCCCAGCATTTT. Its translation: CATSRKQGGNQPQHF. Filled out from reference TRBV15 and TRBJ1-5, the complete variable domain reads DAMVIQNPRYQVTQFGKPVTLSCSQTLNHNVMYWYQQKSSQAPKLLFHYYDKDFNNEADTPDNFQSRRPNTSFCFLDIRSPGLGDTAMYLCATSRKQGGNQPQHFGDGTRLSIL.

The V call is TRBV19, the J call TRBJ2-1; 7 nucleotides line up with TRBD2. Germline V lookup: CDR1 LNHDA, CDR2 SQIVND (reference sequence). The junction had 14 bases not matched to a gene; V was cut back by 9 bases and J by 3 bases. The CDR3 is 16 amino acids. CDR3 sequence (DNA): TGTGCCAGCCCACCCCGGGAGGATGATGACTACAATGAGCAGTTCTTC. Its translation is CASPPREDDDYNEQFF. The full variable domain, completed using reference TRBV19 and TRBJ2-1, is DGGITQSPKYLFRKEGQNVTLSCEQNLNHDAMYWYRQDPGQGLRLIYYSQIVNDFQKGDIAEGYSVSREKKESFPLTVTSAQKNPTAFYLCASPPREDDDYNEQFFGPGTRLTVL.

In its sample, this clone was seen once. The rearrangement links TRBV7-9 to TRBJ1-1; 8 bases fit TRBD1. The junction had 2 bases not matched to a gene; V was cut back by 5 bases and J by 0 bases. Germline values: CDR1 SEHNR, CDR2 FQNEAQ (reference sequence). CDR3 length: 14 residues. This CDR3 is CASSRDRMNTEAFF. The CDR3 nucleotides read TGTGCCAGCAGCCGGGACAGGATGAACACTGAAGCTTTCTTT.

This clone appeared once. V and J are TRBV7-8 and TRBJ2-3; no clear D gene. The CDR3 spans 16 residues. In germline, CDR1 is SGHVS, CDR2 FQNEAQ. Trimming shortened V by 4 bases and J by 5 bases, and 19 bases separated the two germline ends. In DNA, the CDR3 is TGTGCCAGCAGCTCCCCCGAACGCACACCCGGAGATACGCAGTATTTT. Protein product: CASSSPERTPGDTQYF.